This entry features one T cell receptor (beta chain) sequence. The sample is drawn from a study of blood T cells in healthy people across ages. This CDR3 is 14 amino acids long. Trimming cost V 7 bases and J 4 bases; bases outside gene matches: 9. Germline V CDR1 and CDR2: MDHEN, SYDVKM. Primers used in a second PCR of about 6 to 11 cycles were a sample-barcoded 5' primer and a J-beta primer mix. A single record per CDR3 protein comes from TCRdb applying MiXCR to the 5' RACE reads. Counted here are 590,000 or so distinct CDR3 sequences, approximately 30% occurring once; the ten biggest clones make up less than 20%.

The TCR comes from a woman older than 75 in good health. The material sequenced was blood. This chain links TRBV28 with TRBJ2-7; 8 bases are shared with TRBD1. CDR3 coding DNA: TGTGCCAGCAAGCGGGCAGGGGGCTCGTACGAGCAGTACTTC. This codes for CASKRAGGSYEQYF. The variable domain in full, with the rest retrieved from reference TRBV28 and TRBJ2-7, is DVKVTQSSRYLVKRTGEKVFLECVQDMDHENMFWYRQDPGLGLRLIYFSYDVKMKEKGDIPEGYSVSREKKERFSLILESASTNQTSMYLCASKRAGGSYEQYFGPGTRLTVT.